One sample yielded the 8 T cell receptor beta chains listed below, sequenced in a study of monozygotic twins with inflammatory bowel disease. TCRdb reprocessed the 5' RACE reads, with one entry per CDR3 protein and no DNA. Its table lists around 200,000 distinct CDR3 sequences. The sequenced material came from blood. These receptor sequences come from a human donor with ulcerative colitis or Crohn's disease, or a healthy co-twin of an affected twin (not recorded which).

The genes are TRBV7-8 and TRBJ1-6; TCRdb indicates TRBD1, and absent DNA this call remains unverified. The germline gives CDR1 SGHVS, CDR2 FQNEAQ. CDR3 size: 16 residues. CDR3 residues: CASSLEGQYYNSPLHF.

The rearrangement links TRBV5-1 to TRBJ2-1; TCRdb reports TRBD2, a call that lacks DNA to check it against. The CDR3 sequence is 19 residues long. Germline V CDR1 and CDR2: SGHRS, YFSETQ. The CDR3: CASSRGRLAGGRGSVEQFF.

This chain connects TRBV5-1 to TRBJ2-7; lacking DNA, the TRBD2 call made by TCRdb goes unchecked. Per germline, CDR1 SGHRS and CDR2 YFSETQ. The CDR3 length is 16 residues. CDR3 loop: CASRYTLAGGTYEQYF.

The chain is built from TRBV10-3 and TRBJ1-1. Per the germline V gene, CDR1 is ENHRY and CDR2 is SYGVKD. The CDR3 sequence is 13 residues long. CDR3 amino acids: CAISGLQQAEAFF.

This rearrangement joins TRBV20-1 to TRBJ1-2; no DNA is available, so the TRBD1 call from TCRdb remains unchecked. The CDR3 is 13 residues long. The germline V gene encodes CDR1 DFQATT and CDR2 SNEGSKA (reference sequence). This CDR3 reads CSASPTGVIGYTF.

The chain couples TRBV27 to TRBJ2-2; the D call from TCRdb, TRBD1, cannot be confirmed without DNA. This CDR3 is built from 14 residues. The V gene's germline CDR1 is MNHEY and CDR2 SMNVEV (reference sequence). The CDR3 loop is CASSLIGPSRELFF.

This rearrangement joins TRBV29-1 to TRBJ1-6. The germline V gene has CDR1 SQVTM and CDR2 ANQGSEA. The CDR3 totals 13 residues. The CDR3 spells CSVMGSYNSPLHF.

This chain connects TRBV29-1 to TRBJ2-7. The CDR3 covers 11 residues. Germline CDR1 SQVTM, CDR2 ANQGSEA. CDR3 region: CSAEDGYEQYF.